In this sample, the clone carrying this T cell receptor beta chain turned up a few times. Antigen unknown. The record originates from a study of blood T cells in healthy people across ages. Findings and limits, study-wide: Across samples, TCR beta diversity tracked strongly with naive T cell percentage.

A sample-barcoded 5' primer and a J-beta primer mix were used in a second PCR of about 6 to 12 cycles. From the 5' RACE reads, TCRdb called clonotypes with MiXCR, one entry per CDR3 protein. Of about 800,000 distinct CDR3 sequences listed, roughly 25% are singletons. CDR1 is DFQATT and CDR2 is SNEGSKA in the germline V gene (reference sequence). This CDR3 has 14 amino acids. V lost 6 bases, J lost 5 bases, and 7 bases stayed unmatched. The sample was also linked to a second study, of T cells of mothers and their children.

What was sequenced was blood. The TCR sequence derives from a boy between 10 and 17 years old in good health. V usage is TRBV20-1 and J usage is TRBJ1-4, with TRBD1 matching 9 bases. The CDR3 loop is CSALPGTGNEKLFF. CDR3 in DNA: TGCAGTGCCCTACCCGGGACAGGGAATGAAAAACTGTTTTTT.